This T cell receptor (beta chain) was captured in a study of blood T cell repertoires in COVID-19 (dated by TCRdb to 2020 to 2021). In the study overall: Samples covering the acute and convalescent phases of COVID-19 were provided by collaborators in the United States, Italy and Spain. The material from the prospective study consisted of cDNA or gDNA derived from T cells, B-cell-depleted T cells, or PBMCs. The dataset comprised deeply sampled blood TCRbeta repertoires from subjects exposed to, actively infected with, or recovered from COVID-19. The repertoires were made available in a free public database intended to serve as a resource for research on the immune response to SARS-CoV-2. Samples came from the ongoing ImmuneRACE study (first 160 participants) plus 1,254 subjects from 6 global collaborators. A de-identified subject ID, COVID-19 status, age in years and sex were almost always included in the sample metadata. Where HLA class I and class II types were available, the types were taken from metadata supplied by the sample provider, not from assay-based typing.

TCRbeta CDR3 regions were amplified from genomic DNA using the immunoSEQ Assay, a bias-controlled multiplex PCR. Per the source publication's procedure: Nucleated cell counts per sample were estimated from amplification of reference gene primers within the assay. Sequence reads were collapsed and filtered to measure the absolute abundance of every unique TCRbeta CDR3 rearrangement. Productive Simpson clonality was computed per sample as the square root of Simpson's diversity index over productive rearrangements. Here the immuneACCESS table is served through TCRdb, limited to in-frame sequences with V and J called. Missing clones are a known gap in these copies; in checked studies unresolved V genes cover under half, and the rest lacks a known reason. The V and J calls and clone size were taken over from that table, and D and trimming were inferred from the DNA. In this sample the table shows over 200,000 clones, over 75% of which occur a single time. The ten most abundant clones make up roughly 5.7% of the sample.

The germline V gene encodes CDR1 MNHEY and CDR2 SMNVEV (reference sequence). There are 13 amino acids in the CDR3, from cysteine to phenylalanine inclusive. Solely the CDR3 DNA is kept, with 39 bases framed from the first base. Trimming takes 7 bases from V and 4 bases from J, and the germline ends sit 11 bases apart. The collaborating institutions used their own protocols to collect whole blood in K2EDTA tubes. For TCRbeta analysis, collaborators shipped samples in one of three forms: frozen whole blood, isolated PBMCs, or DNA extracted from either of those sample types. As to this clone: The antigen it recognizes is unknown. Within one base of it there is no much larger clone, and no base qualities were kept.

Study-wide findings and limitations: How much clinical and demographic metadata was included differed by source and by participant, and the metadata was provided uncurated.

The receptor was derived from a man older than 75 with acute or convalescent COVID-19. The rearrangement combines TRBV27 with TRBJ2-1; the D gene lacks a confident call. Sequenced material: peripheral blood. DNA sequence: TGTGCCAGCACTCAGGCACCTTACAATGAGCAGTTCTTC. Translation gives CASTQAPYNEQFF.